This T cell receptor beta chain was observed in a study of regulatory T cells in long-lasting Graves disease. The CDR3 is 14 amino acids. With V trimmed by 8 bases and J by 1 base, 4 bases remained unmatched. Germline V gene lookup returns CDR1 ENHRY and CDR2 SYGVKD. Time point in this sample: newly diagnosed GD, antithyroid drugs for less than 3 months. PBMC RNA was the source of the TCR library. Both iRepertoire HTBI primers and Arm-PCR of CDR3 regions were used to build the TCR beta libraries. As originally analysed: Sequenced samples collectively carried roughly 63 TRBV and 14 TRBJ segments. MiXCR was run by TCRdb on the multiplex PCR reads, yielding one entry per CDR3 protein. TCRdb, not the original authors, processed these V and J calls. The sample yields fewer than 550,000 distinct CDR3 sequences, about 15% seen once. This clonotype showed up many times. This sample also appeared in a second study, on T cells in Graves' hyperthyroidism and ophthalmopathy. That paper states: Exclusion of a patient resulted from uncontrolled infection, other autoimmune disease, pregnancy or lactation. Ophthalmopathy onset followed model prediction by a median about six months.

The V and J genes are TRBV10-3 and TRBJ2-3; 9 bases fit TRBD2. This TCR derives from a woman aged 18-29 years with Graves disease. The sequences come from peripheral blood mononuclear cells (PBMCs), collected at new diagnosis, from a patient treated with antithyroid drugs. CDR3 in DNA: TGTGCCATCGGTACTAGCGGGCGCACAGATACGCAGTATTTT. This gives the protein CAIGTSGRTDTQYF.